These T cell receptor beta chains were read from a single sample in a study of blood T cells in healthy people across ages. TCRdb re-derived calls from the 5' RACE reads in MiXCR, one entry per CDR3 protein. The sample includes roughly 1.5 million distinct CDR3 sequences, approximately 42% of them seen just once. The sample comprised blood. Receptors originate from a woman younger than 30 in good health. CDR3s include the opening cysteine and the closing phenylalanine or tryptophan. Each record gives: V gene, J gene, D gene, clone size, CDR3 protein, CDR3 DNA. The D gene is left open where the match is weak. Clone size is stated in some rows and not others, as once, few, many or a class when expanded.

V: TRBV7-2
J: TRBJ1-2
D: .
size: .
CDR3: CASSLQGTRANYGYTF
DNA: TGTGCCAGCAGCTTACAGGGGACCCGGGCTAACTATGGCTACACCTTC

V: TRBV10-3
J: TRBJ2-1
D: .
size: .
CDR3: CATSILSPYNEQFF
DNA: TGTGCCACCTCGATCTTGTCTCCGTACAATGAGCAGTTCTTC

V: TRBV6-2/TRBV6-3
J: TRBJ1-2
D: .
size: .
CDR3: CASAGNGYTF
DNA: TGTGCCAGCGCCGGGAACGGCTACACCTTC

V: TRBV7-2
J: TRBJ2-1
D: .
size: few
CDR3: CASSLDEYNEQFF
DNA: TGTGCCAGCAGCTTAGACGAGTACAATGAGCAGTTCTTC

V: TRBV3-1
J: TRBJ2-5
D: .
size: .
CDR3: CASNPPTRNEQYF
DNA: TGTGCCAGCAACCCCCCGACTAGGAATGAGCAGTACTTC

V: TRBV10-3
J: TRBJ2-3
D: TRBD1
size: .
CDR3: CAKQGAKDTQYF
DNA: TGTGCCAAACAGGGGGCAAAAGATACGCAGTATTTT

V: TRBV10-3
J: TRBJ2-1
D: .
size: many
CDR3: CAISEPFGDNEQFF
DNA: TGTGCCATCAGTGAGCCCTTTGGGGACAATGAGCAGTTCTTC

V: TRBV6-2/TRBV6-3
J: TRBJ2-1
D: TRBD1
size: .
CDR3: CASSYGDREMSNEQFF
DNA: TGTGCCAGCAGTTATGGTGACAGGGAAATGTCGAATGAGCAGTTCTTC

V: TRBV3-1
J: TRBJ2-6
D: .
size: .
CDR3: CASSPGHSGANVLTF
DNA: TGTGCCAGCAGCCCCGGGCACTCTGGGGCCAACGTCCTGACTTTC

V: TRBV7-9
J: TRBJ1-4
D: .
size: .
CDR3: CASSFSTTNEKLFF
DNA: TGTGCCAGCAGCTTCAGCACAACTAATGAAAAACTGTTTTTT

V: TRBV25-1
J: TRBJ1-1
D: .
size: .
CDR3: CASSEYSRGAAFF
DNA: TGTGCCAGCAGTGAATATTCAAGAGGGGCCGCTTTCTTT

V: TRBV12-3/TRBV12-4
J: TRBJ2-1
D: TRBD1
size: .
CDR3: CAARDRGDEQFF
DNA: TGTGCCGCCAGGGACAGGGGCGATGAGCAGTTCTTC

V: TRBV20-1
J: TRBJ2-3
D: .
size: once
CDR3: CSASWGRETDAQYF
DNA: TGCAGTGCTAGTTGGGGTCGGGAGACAGATGCGCAGTATTTT

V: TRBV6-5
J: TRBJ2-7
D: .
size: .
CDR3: CASSLGTKSYEQYF
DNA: TGTGCCAGCAGTCTCGGGACAAAGTCCTACGAGCAGTACTTC

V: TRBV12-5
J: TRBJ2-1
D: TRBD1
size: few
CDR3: CASGLVLTGGHSSSYNEQFF
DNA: TGTGCTAGTGGTTTGGTACTTACAGGGGGCCATTCAAGCTCCTACAATGAGCAGTTCTTC

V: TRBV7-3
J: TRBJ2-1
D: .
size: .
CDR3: CASTPDGYEQFF
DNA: TGTGCCAGCACCCCCGACGGGTATGAGCAGTTCTTC

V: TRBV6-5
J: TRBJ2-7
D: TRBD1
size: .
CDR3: CASSQGQGIYNEQYF
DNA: TGTGCCAGCAGTCAAGGACAGGGGATATACAATGAGCAGTACTTC

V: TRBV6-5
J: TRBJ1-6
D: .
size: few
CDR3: CASSYSNRAFSPLHF
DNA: TGTGCCAGCAGTTACTCGAACAGGGCTTTCTCACCCCTCCACTTT

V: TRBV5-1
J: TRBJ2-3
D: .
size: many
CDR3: CASSLGDVSTDTQYF
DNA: TGCGCCAGCAGCTTGGGGGACGTTAGCACAGATACGCAGTATTTT

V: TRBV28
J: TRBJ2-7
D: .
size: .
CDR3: CASSSGEAGHYEQYF
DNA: TGTGCCAGCAGTTCCGGCGAGGCAGGACACTACGAGCAGTACTTC

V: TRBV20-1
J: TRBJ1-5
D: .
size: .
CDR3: CSASSLAKTGHQPQHF
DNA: TGCAGTGCTAGTAGTCTCGCGAAAACGGGGCATCAGCCCCAGCATTTT

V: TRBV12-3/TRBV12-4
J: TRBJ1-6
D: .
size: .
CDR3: CASSVGREYSPLHF
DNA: TGTGCCAGCAGTGTCGGCAGGGAGTATTCACCCCTCCACTTT

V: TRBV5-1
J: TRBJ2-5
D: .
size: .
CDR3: CASSLQGTLQETQYF
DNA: TGCGCCAGCAGCCTGCAGGGGACCTTACAAGAGACCCAGTACTTC

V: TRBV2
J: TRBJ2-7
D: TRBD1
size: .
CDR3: CASSIIDRGNEQYF
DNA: TGTGCCAGCAGTATAATTGACAGGGGAAACGAGCAGTACTTC

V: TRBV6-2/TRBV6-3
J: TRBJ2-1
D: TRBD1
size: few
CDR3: CASSYATGGPYNEQFF
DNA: TGTGCCAGCAGTTACGCCACAGGGGGCCCCTACAATGAGCAGTTCTTC

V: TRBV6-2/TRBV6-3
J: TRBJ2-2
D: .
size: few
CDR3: CASSYGDTTGELFF
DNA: TGTGCCAGCAGTTACGGGGACACCACCGGGGAGCTGTTTTTT

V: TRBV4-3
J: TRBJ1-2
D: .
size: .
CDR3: CASSQDRHNYGYTF
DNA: TGCGCCAGCAGCCAAGACAGACATAACTATGGCTACACCTTC

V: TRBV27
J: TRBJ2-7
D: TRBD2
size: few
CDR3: CASGLRTSGSYEQYF
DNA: TGTGCCAGCGGATTGCGGACTAGCGGGAGTTACGAGCAGTACTTC

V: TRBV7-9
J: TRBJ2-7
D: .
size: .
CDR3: CASSPIWNEQYF
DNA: TGTGCCAGCAGCCCAATTTGGAACGAGCAGTACTTC

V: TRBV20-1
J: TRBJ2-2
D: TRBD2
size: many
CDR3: CSARSGWEGLTGELFF
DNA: TGCAGTGCTAGAAGCGGCTGGGAGGGCCTCACCGGGGAGCTGTTTTTT

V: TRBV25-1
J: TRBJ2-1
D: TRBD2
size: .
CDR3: CASAASGSSDEQFF
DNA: TGTGCCAGCGCAGCTAGCGGGAGTTCGGATGAGCAGTTCTTC

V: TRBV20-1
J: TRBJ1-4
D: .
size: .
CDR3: CSARTTALNEELFF
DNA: TGCAGTGCCAGGACGACAGCTTTAAATGAAGAACTGTTTTTT

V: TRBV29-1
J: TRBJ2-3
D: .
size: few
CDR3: CSVLGDSSSTDTQYF
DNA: TGCAGCGTCCTAGGGGACTCCTCTAGCACAGATACGCAGTATTTT

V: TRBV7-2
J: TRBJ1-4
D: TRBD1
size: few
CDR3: CASSQTTGGNEKLFF
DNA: TGTGCCAGCAGCCAAACGACAGGGGGTAATGAAAAACTGTTTTTT

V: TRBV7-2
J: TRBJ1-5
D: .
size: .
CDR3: CASSSRSSSNQPQHF
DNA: TGTGCCAGCAGCTCCCGCTCCAGTAGCAATCAGCCCCAGCATTTT

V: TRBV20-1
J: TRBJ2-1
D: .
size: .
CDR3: CSAIEIGFSYNEQFF
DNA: TGCAGTGCTATTGAGATTGGATTCTCCTACAATGAGCAGTTCTTC

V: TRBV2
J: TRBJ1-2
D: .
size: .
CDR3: CASSEDRIIPYGYTF
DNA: TGTGCCAGCAGCGAAGACAGGATCATTCCCTATGGCTACACCTTC

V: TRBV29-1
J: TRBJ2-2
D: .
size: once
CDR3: CSVEGWAGELFF
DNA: TGCAGCGTTGAAGGTTGGGCCGGGGAGCTGTTTTTT

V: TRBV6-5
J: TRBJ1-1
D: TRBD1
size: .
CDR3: CASSYMQGENTEAFF
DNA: TGTGCCAGCAGTTACATGCAGGGGGAGAACACTGAAGCTTTCTTT

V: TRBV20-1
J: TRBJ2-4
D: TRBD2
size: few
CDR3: CSAQTISGGALAKNIQYF
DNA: TGCAGTGCTCAGACGATTAGCGGGGGGGCCCTAGCCAAAAACATTCAGTACTTC

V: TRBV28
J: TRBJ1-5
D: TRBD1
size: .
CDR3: CASSTGGAPLSNQPQHF
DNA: TGTGCCAGCAGTACAGGGGGCGCACCTTTAAGCAATCAGCCCCAGCATTTT

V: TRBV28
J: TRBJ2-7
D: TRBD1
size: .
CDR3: CATIEGPGQAYEQYF
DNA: TGTGCCACCATCGAGGGTCCGGGACAGGCCTACGAGCAGTACTTC

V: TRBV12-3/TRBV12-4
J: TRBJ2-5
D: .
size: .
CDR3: CASSLMGHPNEQYF
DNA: TGTGCCAGCAGCCTAATGGGACACCCCAATGAGCAGTACTTC

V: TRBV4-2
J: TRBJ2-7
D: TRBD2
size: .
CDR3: CASSQRAGVGSYEQYF
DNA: TGTGCCAGCAGCCAGAGGGCGGGAGTGGGGTCCTACGAGCAGTACTTC

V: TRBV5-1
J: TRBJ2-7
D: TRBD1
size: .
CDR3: CASSFVFRGPLEQYF
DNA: TGCGCCAGCAGCTTCGTTTTCAGGGGGCCTCTTGAGCAGTACTTC

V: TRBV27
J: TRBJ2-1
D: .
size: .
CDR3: CASSLSKSGYRRGGEQFF
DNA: TGTGCCAGCAGTTTATCGAAAAGTGGCTACAGAAGGGGTGGTGAGCAGTTCTTC

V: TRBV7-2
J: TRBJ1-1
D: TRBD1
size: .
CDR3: CASSYNLRDRNTEAFF
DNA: TGTGCCAGCAGCTACAACCTCCGGGACAGGAACACTGAAGCTTTCTTT

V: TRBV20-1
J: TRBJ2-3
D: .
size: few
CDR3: CSARDASTDTQYF
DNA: TGCAGTGCTAGGGACGCGAGCACAGATACGCAGTATTTT

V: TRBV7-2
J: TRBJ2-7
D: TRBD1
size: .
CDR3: CASSLTQGAHEQYF
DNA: TGTGCCAGCAGCCTGACGCAGGGGGCCCACGAGCAGTACTTC

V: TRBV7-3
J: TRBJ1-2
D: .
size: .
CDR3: CASSLSGGDGYTF
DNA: TGTGCCAGCAGCTTAAGCGGTGGAGATGGCTACACCTTC

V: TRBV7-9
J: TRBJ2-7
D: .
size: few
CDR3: CASSLVVLPYEQYF
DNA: TGTGCCAGCAGCTTAGTGGTTCTCCCCTACGAGCAGTACTTC

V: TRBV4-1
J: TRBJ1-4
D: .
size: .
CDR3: CASSQVPGRIPTNEKLFF
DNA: TGCGCCAGCAGCCAAGTGCCAGGGAGAATTCCAACTAATGAAAAACTGTTTTTT

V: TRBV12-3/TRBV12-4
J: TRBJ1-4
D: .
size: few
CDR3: CASTPFEARNEKLFF
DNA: TGTGCCAGCACCCCATTCGAAGCCCGTAATGAAAAACTGTTTTTT

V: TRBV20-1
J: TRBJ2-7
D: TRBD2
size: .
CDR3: CSAWELAGDGGEQYF
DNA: TGCAGTGCTTGGGAGCTAGCGGGGGACGGGGGGGAGCAGTACTTC

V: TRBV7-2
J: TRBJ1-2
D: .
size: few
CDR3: CASSSREGGYTF
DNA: TGTGCCAGCAGCTCCAGGGAGGGTGGCTACACCTTC

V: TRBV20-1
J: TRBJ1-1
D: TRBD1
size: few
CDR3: CSAREGGSWNTEAFF
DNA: TGCAGTGCTAGAGAAGGGGGCTCGTGGAACACTGAAGCTTTCTTT